This T cell receptor beta chain was recovered during a study of shared clonotypes between healthy human individuals. Study overall: With ages of 18 to 49, the donors were a couple of women and three men.

This clone was seen only a few times. Profiled with immunoSEQ multiplex PCR; TCRdb holds only in-frame clones, not every one. The table records more than 550,000 clones, 72% of them present only once. The CDR3 is made up of 15 amino acids. The clonotype comes from a young woman in good health. The rearrangement links TRBV21-1 to TRBJ2-2; the listed D gene, TRBD1, was not tested against the DNA. TRBV21-1 is a pseudogene segment. The sequencing input was memory CD4+ T cells sorted from blood. Subset denoted: CD45RA-negative fraction. The CDR3 DNA follows: TGTGCCAGAAAACTGAAGGGGGCGGACACCGGGGAGCTGTTTTTT. It encodes CARKLKGADTGELFF.